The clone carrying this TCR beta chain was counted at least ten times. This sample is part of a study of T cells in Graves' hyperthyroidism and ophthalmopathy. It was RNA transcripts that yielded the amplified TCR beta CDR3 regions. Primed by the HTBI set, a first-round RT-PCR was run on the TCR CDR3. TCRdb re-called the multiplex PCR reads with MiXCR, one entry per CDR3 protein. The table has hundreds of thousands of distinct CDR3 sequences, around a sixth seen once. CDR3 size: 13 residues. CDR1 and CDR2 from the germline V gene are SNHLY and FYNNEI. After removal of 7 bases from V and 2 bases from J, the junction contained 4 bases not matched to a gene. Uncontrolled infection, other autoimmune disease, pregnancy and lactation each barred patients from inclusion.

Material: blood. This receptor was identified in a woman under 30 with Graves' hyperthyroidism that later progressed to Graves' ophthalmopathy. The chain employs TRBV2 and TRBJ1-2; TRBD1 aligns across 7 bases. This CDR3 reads CASKDRMNYGYTF. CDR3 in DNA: TGTGCCAGCAAGGACAGGATGAACTATGGCTACACCTTC.